This paragraph covers one T cell receptor beta chain sequence. What it recognizes is unknown. The data belong to a study of Ad26.COV2.S vaccination and SARS-CoV-2 variants. Overall study context: Each vaccinee took Ad26.COV2.S intramuscularly, once or twice 56 days apart.

The treatment: around 19 received Ad26.COV2.S at low or high dose, single or two shots; five or six received placebo; per-sample allocation not given. Following the first vaccine or placebo injection, samples were taken on day 63. Assay used: immunoSEQ multiplex PCR; TCRdb lists only in-frame clones, some missing. There are 290,000 or so clones in the sample; 80% to 90% occur only once, and about 3.1% lies in the top ten. Findings and caveats of the study: Reports say spike-specific CD8+ and CD4+ T cell responses covered substantial breadth after vaccination.

CDR1 and CDR2 from the germline V gene are MGHRA and YSYEKL. Trimming removed 0 bases at V and 2 bases at J, with 14 bases between. This CDR3 comprises 16 residues. This TCR derives from a person aged 18-65 years who received the Ad26.COV2.S COVID-19 vaccine or a placebo. The source material was peripheral blood, sampled in a trial of Ad26.COV2.S vaccine versus placebo. This chain connects TRBV4-1 to TRBJ2-7; a weak D match, TRBD2 (6 bases). The CDR3 is CASSQDSAGFTYEQYF. DNA for the CDR3: TGCGCCAGCAGCCAAGATTCGGCGGGATTCACCTACGAGCAGTACTTC.